This T cell receptor (beta chain) originates from a study of CD8 T cells in Susac syndrome. The patients serving as multiple sclerosis controls were treatment-naive. They had stable or active relapsing-remitting disease and fulfilled revised McDonald criteria. Germline CDR1 is KGHSH and CDR2 is LQKENI. J was trimmed by 8 bases and V by 3 bases; bases with no gene match: 6. This CDR3 is built from 14 residues. RNA totalling roughly 0.5 to 1 ug underwent reverse transcription with random hexamers. TCRdb ran MiXCR on the immunoSEQ multiplex PCR reads and lists one entry per CDR3 protein. The sample holds around 300,000 distinct CDR3 sequences; about 82% are singletons and the top ten take 0.21%.

The sample was CD8+ T cells from PBMCs. The chain recombines TRBV18 with TRBJ2-1; 8 bases map to TRBD2. The receptor was isolated from a human donor with multiple sclerosis. The CDR3 sequence is CASSPGTSSDEQFF. The CDR3 DNA follows: TGTGCCAGCTCACCGGGGACTAGTAGCGATGAGCAGTTCTTC.